This T cell receptor (beta chain) was captured by sequencing in a study of blood T cell repertoires in COVID-19 (TCRdb year 2020). Regarding the research as a whole: Samples covering the acute and convalescent phases of COVID-19 were provided by collaborators in the United States, Italy and Spain. The repertoires were released in a freely available public database intended as a resource for research on the immune response to SARS-CoV-2. Where HLA class I and class II types were available, the types were taken from metadata supplied by the sample provider, not from assay-based typing. The material from the prospective study consisted of cDNA or gDNA derived from T cells, B-cell-depleted T cells, or PBMCs. The sample metadata nearly always contained a de-identified subject ID, COVID-19 status, age in years and sex. The samples were drawn from two sources: the first 160 participants of the ongoing ImmuneRACE study, and 1,200 or so subjects contributed by 6 global collaborators. Subjects who had been exposed to COVID-19, were actively infected with it, or had recovered from it provided the deeply sampled blood TCRbeta repertoires that made up the dataset. Overall study outcomes, separate from this receptor: The amount of clinical and demographic metadata varied by source and participant and was provided uncurated.

The immunoSEQ Assay, a bias-controlled multiplex PCR, was used to amplify TCRbeta CDR3 regions from genomic DNA. Per the original workflow: Nucleated cell counts per sample were estimated from amplification of reference gene primers within the assay. To quantify the absolute abundance of each unique TCRbeta CDR3 rearrangement, sequence reads were collapsed and filtered. For each sample, productive Simpson clonality was calculated by taking the square root of Simpson's diversity index across productive rearrangements. Sourced from immuneACCESS, this table was stored by TCRdb with only in-frame sequences that have V and J called. A share of the clones is absent; for the studies checked, an unresolved V gene accounts for under half, and the remainder has no known explanation. The DNA was the basis for D and trimming; V, J and clone size are from that table. This sample holds roughly 100,000 clones; 80% were observed only once. The biggest ten clones account for around 20% of the sample.

Collaborating institutions collected whole blood in K2EDTA tubes following their own protocols. Collaborator samples were shipped for TCRbeta analysis as frozen whole blood, isolated PBMCs, or DNA extracted from either sample type. Taken from the germline V gene (reference sequence), the CDR1 and CDR2 loops are LGHDT and YNNKEL. Relative to germline, V is 0 bases shorter and J is 2 bases shorter, with 10 bases between their ends. The CDR3 runs 16 residues from the cysteine to the phenylalanine. This entry keeps only the CDR3 DNA: 48 bases, framed from base 1. A word on this clone: Its antigen remains undetermined. Base quality data are lacking; no much larger clone is found one base away.

Sequences were obtained from peripheral blood. Recombination linked TRBV3-1 (or the pseudogene TRBV3-2) to TRBJ2-2; the D segment could be TRBD1, given 5 matching bases. The receptor was derived from a human donor in a cohort sampled during active COVID-19. CDR3 region: CASSQEGQGNTGELFF. The bases are TGTGCCAGCAGCCAAGAAGGGCAGGGAAACACCGGGGAGCTGTTTTTT.